This TCR beta chain was sequenced for a study of blood T cell repertoires in COVID-19. Study summary: COVID-19 samples collected from the United States, Italy and Spain covered acute and convalescent phases. Sample material is recorded as cDNA or gDNA derived from T cells, B-cell-depleted T cells, or PBMCs.

Losses at the gene ends were 5 bases for V and 4 bases for J; bases not matched to a gene: 10. The CDR3 extends over 15 amino acids. CDR1 and CDR2 from the germline V gene are SGHTA and FQGNSA. Per the original data handling: Reference gene primer amplification gave nucleated cell count estimates. The repertoire was sequenced with immunoSEQ multiplex PCR; TCRdb's copy has only in-frame clones and lacks some. V and J calls and clone size are those listed in that table; D and trimming were worked out from the DNA. Of roughly 230,000 clones listed, around 84% were seen once; the top ten hold over 9.5%. It was during active infection that Seattle patients were enrolled and then longitudinally followed.

The source is a woman aged 80 or older with COVID-19, enrolled during active disease. The sequenced sample consisted of peripheral blood. The rearrangement joins TRBV7-2 to TRBJ2-5, with TRBD2 matching 7 bases. CDR3: CASSLGRGRGETQYF. CDR3 nucleotide sequence: TGTGCCAGCAGCCTCGGGCGGGGGAGGGGAGAGACCCAGTACTTC.